This TCR beta chain appears in the sequencing data of a study of blood T cell repertoires in COVID-19. Per the authors' pipeline: Amplification of reference gene primers was used by the study to estimate nucleated cell counts. TCRdb's copy holds only in-frame clones and misses some; the assay was immunoSEQ multiplex PCR. The DNA gave D and trimming, while V, J and clone size come from that table. The table has roughly 88,000 clones, roughly 87% seen once. Germline V gene lookup returns CDR1 SGHKS and CDR2 YYEKEE (reference sequence). The CDR3 totals 14 residues. V dropped 4 bases and J dropped 4; count of bases not matched to a gene: 5. Followed longitudinally, the Seattle patients had been enrolled during active infection.

V gene TRBV5-5 combines with J gene TRBJ1-1; 9 bases map to TRBD1. The material sequenced was peripheral blood. This receptor was taken from a woman aged 60-75 years with COVID-19, enrolled during active disease. DNA of the CDR3: TGTGCCAGCAGCCCACAGGGGGCGGGCACTGAAGCTTTCTTT. Protein sequence: CASSPQGAGTEAFF.